Detailed here is one T cell receptor (beta chain). Measured with immunoSEQ multiplex PCR; TCRdb has only the in-frame clones, and not every one. The sample yields about 220,000 clones, around 88% seen once. Germline V gives CDR1 LNHDA, CDR2 SQIVND (reference sequence). CDR3 length: 15 residues. V lost 1 base to trimming and J lost 4 bases, with 14 bases between them. This record belongs to a study of cytomegalovirus exposure and HLA in healthy donors. This chain links TRBV19 with TRBJ2-7, with D perhaps matching TRBD2 (5 bases). Input material: PBMCs. This TCR was recovered from a woman between 18 and 30 years old in good health and CMV-seronegative. CDR3 region: CASSIASGLHYEQYF. The CDR3 DNA reads TGTGCCAGTAGTATAGCTTCAGGACTGCATTACGAGCAGTACTTC.